Listed here are 3 T cell receptor beta chains from one sample, sequenced in a study of technical replicates of blood from a handful of donors. TCRdb keeps only in-frame clones here, not all; method: immunoSEQ multiplex PCR. The sample gives approximately 53,000 clones, 95% to 96% of which show up once; roughly 0.36% is in the top ten. The sample taken for sequencing was T cells isolated from PBMCs. These receptors were collected from a human donor in good health.

The chain uses TRBV9 and TRBJ2-5; D may be TRBD2 (6 bases). This CDR3 spans 14 amino acids. CDR1 and CDR2 from the germline V gene are SGDLS and YYNGEE. Trimming left V 0 bases short and J 7 bases short, with 13 bases between. CDR3 nucleotide sequence: TGTGCCAGCAGCGTAGCTGGGCAGGGAGGGACCCAGTACTTC. This codes for CASSVAGQGGTQYF.

This chain uses TRBV10-2 with TRBJ2-1, with 9 nucleotides matching TRBD2. The germline V gene has CDR1 WSHSY and CDR2 SAAADI. This CDR3 region has 16 residues. Trimming removed 0 bases from V and 8 bases from J; junction bases left unmatched: 8. The CDR3 protein is CASSESIAGGPDEQFF. As DNA, the CDR3 is TGCGCCAGCAGTGAGTCGATCGCGGGAGGGCCCGATGAGCAGTTCTTC.

V usage is TRBV5-1 and J usage is TRBJ1-3; TRBD1 is a possible D gene (5 bases). Germline loops: CDR1 SGHRS, CDR2 YFSETQ. This CDR3 has 15 residues. V was clipped by 0 bases and J by 1 base, with 8 bases between them. CDR3 residues: CASSLVRGSGNTIYF. The CDR3 bases are TGCGCCAGCAGCTTGGTTCGGGGGTCTGGAAACACCATATATTTT.